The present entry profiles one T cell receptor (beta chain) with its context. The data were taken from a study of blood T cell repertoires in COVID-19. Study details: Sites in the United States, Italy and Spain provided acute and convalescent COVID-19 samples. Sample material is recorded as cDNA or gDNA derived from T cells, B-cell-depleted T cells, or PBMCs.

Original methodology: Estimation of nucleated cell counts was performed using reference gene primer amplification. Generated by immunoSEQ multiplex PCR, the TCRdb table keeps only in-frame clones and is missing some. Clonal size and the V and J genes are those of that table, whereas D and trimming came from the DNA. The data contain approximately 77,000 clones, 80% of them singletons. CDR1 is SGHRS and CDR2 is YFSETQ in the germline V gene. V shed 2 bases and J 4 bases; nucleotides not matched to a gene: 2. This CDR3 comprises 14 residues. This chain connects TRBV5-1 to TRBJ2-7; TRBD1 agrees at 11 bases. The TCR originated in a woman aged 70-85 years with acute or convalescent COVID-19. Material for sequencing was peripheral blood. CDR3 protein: CASSFRDRGYEQYF. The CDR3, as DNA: TGCGCCAGCAGCTTCCGGGACAGGGGGTACGAGCAGTACTTC.